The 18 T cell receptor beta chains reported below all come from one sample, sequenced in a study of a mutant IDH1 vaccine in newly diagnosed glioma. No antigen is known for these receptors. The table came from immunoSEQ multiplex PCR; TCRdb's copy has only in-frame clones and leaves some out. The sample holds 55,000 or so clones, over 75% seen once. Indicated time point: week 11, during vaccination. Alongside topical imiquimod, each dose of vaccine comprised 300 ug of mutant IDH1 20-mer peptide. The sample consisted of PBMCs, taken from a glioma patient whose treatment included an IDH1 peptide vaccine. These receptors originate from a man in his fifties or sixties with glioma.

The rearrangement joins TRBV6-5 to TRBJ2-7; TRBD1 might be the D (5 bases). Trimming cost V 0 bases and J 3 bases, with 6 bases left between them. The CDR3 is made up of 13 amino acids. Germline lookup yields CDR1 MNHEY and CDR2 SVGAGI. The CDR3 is CASSYSDIYEQYF. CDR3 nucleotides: TGTGCCAGCAGTTACTCGGACATCTACGAGCAGTACTTC.

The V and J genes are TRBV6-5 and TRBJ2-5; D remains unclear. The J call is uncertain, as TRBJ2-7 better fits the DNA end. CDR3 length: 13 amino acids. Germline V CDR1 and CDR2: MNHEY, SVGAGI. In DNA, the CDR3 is TGTGCCAGCAGGGGTCCCTCTACTAACGAGCAGTACTTC. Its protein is CASRGPSTNEQYF.

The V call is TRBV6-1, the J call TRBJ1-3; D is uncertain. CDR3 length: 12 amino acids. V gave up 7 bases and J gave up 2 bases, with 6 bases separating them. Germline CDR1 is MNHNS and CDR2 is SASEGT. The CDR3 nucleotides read TGTGCCAGCACGGCGACTGGAAACACCATATATTTT. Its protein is CASTATGNTIYF.

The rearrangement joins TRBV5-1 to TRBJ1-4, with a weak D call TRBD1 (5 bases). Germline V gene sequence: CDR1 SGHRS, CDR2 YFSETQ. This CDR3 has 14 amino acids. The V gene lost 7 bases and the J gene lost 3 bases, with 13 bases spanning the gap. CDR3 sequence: CASALGQPNEKLFF. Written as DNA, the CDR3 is TGCGCCAGCGCCCTGGGGCAGCCTAATGAAAAACTGTTTTTT.

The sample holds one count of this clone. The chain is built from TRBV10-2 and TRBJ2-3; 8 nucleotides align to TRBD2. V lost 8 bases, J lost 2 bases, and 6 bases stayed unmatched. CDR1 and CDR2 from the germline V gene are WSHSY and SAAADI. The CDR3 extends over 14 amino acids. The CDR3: CASSLAGPTDTQYF. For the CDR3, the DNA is TGCGCCAGCTCGTTAGCGGGGCCCACAGATACGCAGTATTTT.

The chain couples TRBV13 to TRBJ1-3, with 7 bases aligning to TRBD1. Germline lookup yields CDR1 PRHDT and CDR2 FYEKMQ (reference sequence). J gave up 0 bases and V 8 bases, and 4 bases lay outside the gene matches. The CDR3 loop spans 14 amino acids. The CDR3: CASSDRSSGNTIYF. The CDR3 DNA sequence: TGTGCCAGCTCGGACAGGAGCTCTGGAAACACCATATATTTT.

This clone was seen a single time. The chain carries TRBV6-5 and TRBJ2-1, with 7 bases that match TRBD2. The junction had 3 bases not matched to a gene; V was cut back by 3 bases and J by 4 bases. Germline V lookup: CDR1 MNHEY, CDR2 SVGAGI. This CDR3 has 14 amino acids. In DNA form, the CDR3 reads TGTGCCAGCAGTTATTCTAGCGGATACAATGAGCAGTTCTTC. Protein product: CASSYSSGYNEQFF.

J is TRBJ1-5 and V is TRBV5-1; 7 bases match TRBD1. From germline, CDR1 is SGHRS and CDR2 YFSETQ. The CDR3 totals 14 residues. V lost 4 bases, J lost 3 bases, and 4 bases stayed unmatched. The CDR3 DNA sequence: TGCGCCAGCAGCGAGGGACAGATCAATCAGCCCCAGCATTTT. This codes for CASSEGQINQPQHF.

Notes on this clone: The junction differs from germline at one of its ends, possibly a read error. The CDR3 coding sequence is TGTGCCAGCAGTAAAAATTACCCAGGAGGCGCATTT. Its translation is CASSKNYPGGAF. V gene TRBV6-1 combines with J gene TRBJ1-1; D is unresolved. The CDR3 runs to 12 residues. Germline V gene data show CDR1 as MNHNS and CDR2 as SASEGT.

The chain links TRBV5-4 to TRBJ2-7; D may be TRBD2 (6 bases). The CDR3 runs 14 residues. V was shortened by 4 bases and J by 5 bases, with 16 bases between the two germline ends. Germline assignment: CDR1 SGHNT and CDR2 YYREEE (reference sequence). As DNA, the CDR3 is TGTGCCAGCAGCCCCCCTGGACTATCCAACGAGCAGTACTTC. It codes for CASSPPGLSNEQYF.

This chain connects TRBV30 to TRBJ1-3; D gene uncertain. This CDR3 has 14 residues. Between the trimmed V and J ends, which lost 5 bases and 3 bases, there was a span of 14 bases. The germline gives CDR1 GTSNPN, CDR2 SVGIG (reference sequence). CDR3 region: CAWGWGVGGNTIYF. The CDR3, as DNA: TGTGCCTGGGGGTGGGGAGTCGGTGGAAACACCATATATTTT.

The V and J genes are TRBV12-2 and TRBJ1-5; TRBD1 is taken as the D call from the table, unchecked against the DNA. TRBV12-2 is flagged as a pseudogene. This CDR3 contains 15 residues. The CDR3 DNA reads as TGTGCAAGTCGCCCAGGGGCAATTTGCAATCAGCCCCAGCATTTT. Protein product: CASRPGAICNQPQHF.

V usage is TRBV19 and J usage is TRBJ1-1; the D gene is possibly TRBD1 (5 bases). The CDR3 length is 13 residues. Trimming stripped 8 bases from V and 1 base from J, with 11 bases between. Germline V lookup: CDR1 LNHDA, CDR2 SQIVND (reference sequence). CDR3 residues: CASRWGTNTEAFF. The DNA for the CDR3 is TGTGCCAGTCGCTGGGGGACGAACACTGAAGCTTTCTTT.

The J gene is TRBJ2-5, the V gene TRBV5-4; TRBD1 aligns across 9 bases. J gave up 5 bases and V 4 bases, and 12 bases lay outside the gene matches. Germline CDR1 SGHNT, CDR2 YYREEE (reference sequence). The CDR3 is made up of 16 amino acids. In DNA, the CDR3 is TGTGCCAGCAGCGGAACCACAGGGGGCAGGGGGGAGACCCAGTACTTC. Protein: CASSGTTGGRGETQYF.

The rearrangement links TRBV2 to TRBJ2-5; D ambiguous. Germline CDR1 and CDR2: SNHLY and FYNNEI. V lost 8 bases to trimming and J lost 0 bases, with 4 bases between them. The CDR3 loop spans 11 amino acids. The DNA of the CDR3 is TGTGCCAGCGCTTACCAAGAGACCCAGTACTTC. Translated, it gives CASAYQETQYF. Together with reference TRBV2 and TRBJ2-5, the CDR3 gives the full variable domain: EPEVTQTPSHQVTQMGQEVILRCVPISNHLYFYWYRQILGQKVEFLVSFYNNEISEKSEIFDDQFSVERPDGSNFTLKIRSTKLEDSAMYFCASAYQETQYFGPGTRLLVL.

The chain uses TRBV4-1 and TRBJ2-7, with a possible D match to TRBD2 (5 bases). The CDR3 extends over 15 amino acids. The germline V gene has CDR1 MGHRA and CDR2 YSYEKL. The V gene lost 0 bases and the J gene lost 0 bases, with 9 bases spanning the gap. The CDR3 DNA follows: TGCGCCAGCAGCCAAGAACCGGGAATCTCCTACGAGCAGTACTTC. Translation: CASSQEPGISYEQYF.

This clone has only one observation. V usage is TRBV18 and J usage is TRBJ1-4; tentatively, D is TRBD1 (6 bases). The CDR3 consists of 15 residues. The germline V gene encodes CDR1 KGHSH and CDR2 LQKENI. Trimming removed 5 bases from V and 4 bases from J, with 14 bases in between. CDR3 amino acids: CASSSARGHNEKLFF. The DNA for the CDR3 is TGTGCCAGCTCATCCGCACGGGGACATAATGAAAAACTGTTTTTT.

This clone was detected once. CDR3 sequence reads: CASSPTGYGYTF. CDR3 coding DNA: TGTGCCAGCAGTCCGACAGGGTATGGCTACACCTTC. The chain combines TRBV27 with TRBJ1-2, with 7 bases aligning to TRBD1. CDR3 length: 12 amino acids. Per germline, CDR1 MNHEY and CDR2 SMNVEV (reference sequence). V gave up 5 bases and J gave up 5 bases; unmatched junction bases: 2.